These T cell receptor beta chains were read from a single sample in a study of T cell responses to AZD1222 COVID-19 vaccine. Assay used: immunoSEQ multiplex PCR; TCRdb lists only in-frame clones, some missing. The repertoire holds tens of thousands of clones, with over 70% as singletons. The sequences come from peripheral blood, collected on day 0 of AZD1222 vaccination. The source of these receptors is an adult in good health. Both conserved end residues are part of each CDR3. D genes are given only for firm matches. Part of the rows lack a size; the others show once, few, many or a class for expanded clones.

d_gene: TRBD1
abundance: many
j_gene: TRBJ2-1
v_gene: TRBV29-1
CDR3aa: CSASTQQGSEQFF
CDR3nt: TGCAGCGCATCAACCCAACAGGGGAGTGAGCAGTTCTTC

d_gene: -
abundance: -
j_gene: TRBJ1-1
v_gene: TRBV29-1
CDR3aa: CSVEDIQGQPNTEAFF
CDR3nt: TGCAGCGTTGAAGACATCCAAGGACAGCCTAACACTGAAGCTTTCTTT

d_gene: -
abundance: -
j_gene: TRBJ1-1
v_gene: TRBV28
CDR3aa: CASSPPSGGAPEAFF
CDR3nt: TGTGCCAGCAGCCCACCTTCCGGGGGGGCGCCTGAAGCTTTCTTT

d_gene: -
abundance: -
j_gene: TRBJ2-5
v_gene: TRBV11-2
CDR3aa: CASSLGGGAGETQYF
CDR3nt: TGTGCCAGCAGCTTAGGAGGGGGCGCGGGGGAGACCCAGTACTTC

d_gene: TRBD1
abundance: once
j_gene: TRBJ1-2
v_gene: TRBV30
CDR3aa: CAWIRPDRGWYGYTF
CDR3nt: TGTGCCTGGATTAGGCCAGACAGGGGCTGGTATGGCTACACCTTC

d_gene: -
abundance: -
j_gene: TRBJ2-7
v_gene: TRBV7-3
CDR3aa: CASSLGPSYEQYF
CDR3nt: TGTGCCAGCAGCCTGGGGCCCAGCTACGAGCAGTACTTC

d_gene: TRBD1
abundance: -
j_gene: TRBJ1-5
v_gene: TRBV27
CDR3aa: CASRGGTGTLGSNQPQHF
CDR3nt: TGTGCCAGCAGGGGTGGGACAGGCACCCTTGGAAGCAATCAGCCCCAGCATTTT

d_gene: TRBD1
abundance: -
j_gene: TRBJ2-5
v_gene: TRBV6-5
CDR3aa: CASSSPGQTTEETQYF
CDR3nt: TGTGCCAGCAGTTCTCCGGGACAGACGACCGAAGAGACCCAGTACTTC

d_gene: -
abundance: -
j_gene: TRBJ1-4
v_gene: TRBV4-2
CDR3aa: CASSPRRAQGEKLFF
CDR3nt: TGTGCCAGCAGCCCCAGAAGAGCACAAGGTGAAAAACTGTTTTTT

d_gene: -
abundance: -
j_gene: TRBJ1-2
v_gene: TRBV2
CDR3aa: CASRGDIYGYTF
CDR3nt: TGTGCCAGCAGAGGAGACATTTATGGCTACACCTTC